These T cell receptor beta chains were read from a single sample in a study of blood T cell repertoires in COVID-19. Method: immunoSEQ multiplex PCR; TCRdb's copy keeps in-frame clones and lacks some. The table has 150,000 to 200,000 clones, roughly 85% seen once. Sequencing used peripheral blood. The receptors here all came from a man between 60 and 75 years old with acute or convalescent COVID-19. Each CDR3 is given with its conserved first and last residue. The D gene is left open where the match is weak. Expanded clones get a size class; other rows say once, few or many, or leave the size out.

>TRBJ2-1|NA|NA|TRBV9
TGTGCCAGCAGCGTACGGGTTTGGAATGAGCAGTTCTTC
CASSVRVWNEQFF
>TRBJ2-4|NA|NA|TRBV19
TGTGCCAGTAGTATCGGAGCACAGGGAAACATTCAGTACTTC
CASSIGAQGNIQYF
>TRBJ1-1|NA|NA|TRBV7-9
TGTGCCAGCAGCCCGAACATAATGAACACTGAAGCTTTCTTT
CASSPNIMNTEAFF
>TRBJ1-5|NA|TRBD1|TRBV4-3
TGCGCCAGCAGCCAAGATACGGCAGGGGGCAGCCAGCCCCAGCATTTT
CASSQDTAGGSQPQHF
>TRBJ2-2|NA|TRBD1|TRBV6-5
TGTGCCAGCAAAACAGGGGATAGGGAGCTGTTTTTT
CASKTGDRELFF
>TRBJ2-1|NA|NA|TRBV11-2
TGTGCCAGCAGCTTAGGTGGTAGCATGGAGCAGTTCTTC
CASSLGGSMEQFF
>TRBJ2-7|NA|NA|TRBV9
TGTGCCAGCAGCGTAGGTTGGGCCCATGAGCAGTACTTC
CASSVGWAHEQYF
>TRBJ2-7|NA|NA|TRBV5-6
TGTGCCAGCAGCTTGGCAGCGGAGCAGTACTTC
CASSLAAEQYF
>TRBJ2-7|NA|NA|TRBV5-6
TGTGCCAGCAGCGCCTATTACGAGCAGTACTTC
CASSAYYEQYF
>TRBJ2-7|NA|TRBD2|TRBV28
TGTGCCAGCAGCCTATTCACTAGCGGGGGGTACGAGCAGTACTTC
CASSLFTSGGYEQYF
>TRBJ2-1|NA|NA|TRBV11-2
TGTGCCAGCAGCTCAGAGCGCGGGTATGAGCAGTTCTTC
CASSSERGYEQFF
>TRBJ2-7|once|TRBD1|TRBV27
TGTGCCAGCAGTTTATCGGCGACAGGGTACCACGAGCAGTACTTC
CASSLSATGYHEQYF
>TRBJ2-3|NA|NA|TRBV19
TGTGCCAGTAGTAACCGGGGGCTAGCGGAGGCAGATACGCAGTATTTT
CASSNRGLAEADTQYF
>TRBJ2-7|NA|TRBD2|TRBV5-1
TGCGCCAGCAGCCCGGGGGGGACTAGCGGCTCCTACGAGCAGTACTTC
CASSPGGTSGSYEQYF
>TRBJ2-5|NA|NA|TRBV4-1
TGCGCCAGCAGCCAAGATAATCGGATGGGAGTAGGACGACAAGAGACCCAGTACTTC
CASSQDNRMGVGRQETQYF
>TRBJ2-7|few|NA|TRBV2
TGTGCCAGCAGTCAGTCAGGGTTAAATAACTACGAGCAGTACTTC
CASSQSGLNNYEQYF
>TRBJ1-3|NA|TRBD1|TRBV19
TGTGCCAGTAGTACTACAAGGACAGGTGGGACCTCTGGAAACACCATATATTTT
CASSTTRTGGTSGNTIYF
>TRBJ1-2|NA|NA|TRBV27
TGTGCCAGCAGTTTAGCGATTACGGGGGGCTATGGCTACACCTTC
CASSLAITGGYGYTF
>TRBJ2-7|NA|TRBD1|TRBV19
TGTGCCAGTAGTCCCCGGGACAGAAACTACGAGCAGTACTTC
CASSPRDRNYEQYF
>TRBJ2-2|NA|NA|TRBV18
TGTGCCAGCTCACTTCTGACTACCACGAACACCGGGGAGCTGTTTTTT
CASSLLTTTNTGELFF
>TRBJ2-2|NA|TRBD2|TRBV6-6
TGTGCCAGCAGTGTAGCGGGAGGGGCCACCGGGGAGCTGTTTTTT
CASSVAGGATGELFF
>TRBJ2-5|NA|NA|TRBV5-1
TGCGCCAGCAGCGGGGGGGCTAGCGGTCCTCAAGAGACCCAGTACTTC
CASSGGASGPQETQYF
>TRBJ2-3|NA|TRBD2|TRBV7-2
TGTGCCAGCAGCTTTCGACTAGCCCTCGATACGCAGTATTTT
CASSFRLALDTQYF
>TRBJ1-6|NA|TRBD1|TRBV6-5
TGTGCCAGTTACGGGACAGGGAATTCACCCCTCCACTTT
CASYGTGNSPLHF
>TRBJ1-3|NA|NA|TRBV11-1
TGTGCCAGCAGCTTATACACCTCTGGAAACACCATATATTTT
CASSLYTSGNTIYF
>TRBJ2-7|NA|NA|TRBV6-5
TGTGCCAGCAGTTATCGGCGGGGCCTCTACGAGCAGTACTTC
CASSYRRGLYEQYF